These T cell receptor beta chains were read from a single sample in a study of blood T cell repertoires in COVID-19. The table came from immunoSEQ multiplex PCR; TCRdb's copy has only in-frame clones and leaves some out. The profile shows 95,000 to 150,000 clones, roughly 85% of them singletons. Sequencing was done on a sample of peripheral blood. Source of these receptors: a human donor in a cohort sampled during active COVID-19. Both conserved end residues are part of each CDR3. D genes are given only for firm matches. A clone size is listed for some rows: how often the clone was seen (once, few, many), or a class if it is expanded.

J	V	size	D	DNA	CDR3
TRBJ2-2	TRBV6-2/TRBV6-3	many	-	TGTGCCAGCAGTAACGGGGACTTCTTGAACACCGGGGAGCTGTTTTTT	CASSNGDFLNTGELFF
TRBJ2-1	TRBV5-6	-	-	TGTGCCAGCAACTTATGGACTGAATACAATGAGCAGTTCTTC	CASNLWTEYNEQFF
TRBJ2-1	TRBV7-2	-	-	TGTGCCAGCAGCTTAGCGAGGACAGAAATATATGAGCAGTTCTTC	CASSLARTEIYEQFF
TRBJ2-2	TRBV11-2	few	-	TGTGCCAGCAGCCTTGCGGCTAGGAACACCGGGGAGCTGTTTTTT	CASSLAARNTGELFF
TRBJ1-5	TRBV28	many	-	TGTGCCAGCAGGACAGGACATCAGCCCCAGCATTTT	CASRTGHQPQHF
TRBJ2-7	TRBV5-1	few	-	TGCGCCAGCAGCTTCCGTAGCGGATACGAGCAGTACTTC	CASSFRSGYEQYF
TRBJ2-7	TRBV27	-	TRBD1	TGTGCCAGCAGTTCAGTACGTCCCTCAACAGGGGTCGAACAGTACTTC	CASSSVRPSTGVEQYF
TRBJ2-6	TRBV5-6	few	-	TGTGCCAGCAGCTTAGGTGAGTGGACTTCTGGGGCCAACGTCCTGACTTTC	CASSLGEWTSGANVLTF
TRBJ2-5	TRBV20-1	-	TRBD2	TGCAGTGCTAGTGGGGTTAGCGGGACTCAAGAGACCCAGTACTTC	CSASGVSGTQETQYF
TRBJ2-4	TRBV6-5	-	-	TGTGCCAGCAACGAAGGGGCTCGAAACATTCAGTACTTC	CASNEGARNIQYF
TRBJ1-1	TRBV6-6	-	-	TGTGCCAGCAGTTACTCTCCGAGAAACACTGAAGCTTTCTTT	CASSYSPRNTEAFF
TRBJ2-3	TRBV5-1	-	TRBD2	TGCGCCAGCAGCTTACCACTAGCGGGGGTTACAGATACGCAGTATTTT	CASSLPLAGVTDTQYF
TRBJ1-1	TRBV19	once	-	TGTGCCAGTAGTATAGCCGGGGGTGGGATTGAAGCTTTCTTT	CASSIAGGGIEAFF
TRBJ2-7	TRBV27	-	-	TGTGCCTCCAGCGGAGACAACTACGAGCAGTACTTC	CASSGDNYEQYF
TRBJ2-7	TRBV23-1	-	TRBD1	TGCGCCAGCAGTCAACCAAACACGGGACAGGGAGTCTCCTACGAGCAGTACTTC	CASSQPNTGQGVSYEQYF
TRBJ2-1	TRBV9	-	TRBD1	TGTGCCAGCAGCGTGAAGGGGGCCTCGTACAATGAGCAGTTCTTC	CASSVKGASYNEQFF
TRBJ2-7	TRBV6-5	-	TRBD1	TGTGCCAGCAGTCCTACGACAGGGGTCGGCGAGCAGTACTTC	CASSPTTGVGEQYF
TRBJ2-6	TRBV18	once	-	TGTGCCAGCTCGCCCGACAGGAGCTCTGGGGCCAACGTCCTGACTTTC	CASSPDRSSGANVLTF
TRBJ2-1	TRBV9	-	-	TGTGCCAGCAGCGTAGGGGGAGGTAATGAGCAGTTCTTC	CASSVGGGNEQFF
TRBJ2-7	TRBV7-3	-	-	TGTGCCAGCAGCCCTGCGGCGGGGACTTCCTACGAGCAGTACTTC	CASSPAAGTSYEQYF
TRBJ1-2	TRBV5-1	-	TRBD1	TGCGCCAGCAGCCGTATGATACAGGGGGGCTATGGCTACACCTTC	CASSRMIQGGYGYTF
TRBJ1-3	TRBV5-5	-	TRBD1	TGTGCCAGCAGCGTGGGACAGGTCCCTGGAAACACCATATATTTT	CASSVGQVPGNTIYF
TRBJ2-3	TRBV7-6	-	TRBD2	TGTGCCAGCAGCTTCCCCGGTGGCCGGACTAGCGGGACAGATACGCAGTATTTT	CASSFPGGRTSGTDTQYF
TRBJ2-5	TRBV29-1	once	TRBD2	TGCAGCGTTGAAGTCGGGGGGTACCAAGAGACCCAGTACTTC	CSVEVGGYQETQYF
TRBJ1-2	TRBV24-1	-	-	TGTGCCACCAGTGATTTTAGACAGAACTATGGCTACACCTTC	CATSDFRQNYGYTF
TRBJ2-3	TRBV9	-	TRBD2	TGTGCCAGCAGTCAGGGACTAGCGGTAACAGATACGCAGTATTTT	CASSQGLAVTDTQYF
TRBJ1-1	TRBV19	few	-	TGTGCCAGTTCAAGACAGTGGCTGAACACTGAAGCTTTCTTT	CASSRQWLNTEAFF
TRBJ1-4	TRBV4-1	once	TRBD1	TGCGCCAGCAGCCAACCGGGACAGGTAGAAGGGGAAAAACTGTTTTTT	CASSQPGQVEGEKLFF
TRBJ2-5	TRBV5-1	-	-	TGCGCCAGCAGCCGAGAAGAGACCCAGTACTTC	CASSREETQYF
TRBJ1-2	TRBV28	-	-	TGTGCCAGCAGTTTAGCGGGGGGTAGCTATGGCTACACCTTC	CASSLAGGSYGYTF
TRBJ1-5	TRBV30	once	-	TGTGCCTGGAGTGGACATAATAGCAATCAGCCCCAGCATTTT	CAWSGHNSNQPQHF
TRBJ2-3	TRBV7-2	once	TRBD2	TGTGCCAGCAGCCCGCAACTAGCGGGACGCACAGATACGCAGTATTTT	CASSPQLAGRTDTQYF
TRBJ1-1	TRBV4-3	-	-	TGCGCCAGCAGCCTCTGGAGACAGATGAACACTGAAGCTTTCTTT	CASSLWRQMNTEAFF
TRBJ1-5	TRBV30	-	TRBD1	TGTGCCTGGAGTATGGCAGGGGGTTATCAGCCCCAGCATTTT	CAWSMAGGYQPQHF
TRBJ2-3	TRBV7-3	-	TRBD1	TGTGCCAGCAGCTTGTACCACAGGGGCCCCACAGATACGCAGTATTTT	CASSLYHRGPTDTQYF
TRBJ2-7	TRBV28	-	TRBD2	TGTGCCAGCAGCCAAAGTAGCGGGAGATTCATCGACGAGCAGTACTTC	CASSQSSGRFIDEQYF
TRBJ1-2	TRBV27	-	-	TGTGCCAGGCAGGCTGGTGTGTTGTTC	CARQAGVLF
TRBJ2-7	TRBV7-2	-	TRBD2	TGTGCCAGCAGCTTGGGACTAGCGGGAGCTAAGCAGTACTTC	CASSLGLAGAKQYF
TRBJ2-2	TRBV11-1	once	TRBD2	TGTGCCAGCAGCTCGAGCGGGGGGGCAGGCGGGGAGCTGTTTTTT	CASSSSGGAGGELFF
TRBJ2-5	TRBV29-1	-	-	TGCAGCGTTGAGGAACAGGAAGAGACCCAGTACTTC	CSVEEQEETQYF